This TCR beta chain was sequenced during a study of blood T cell repertoires in COVID-19. Produced via immunoSEQ multiplex PCR; TCRdb's table is partial and in-frame only. The sample consists of approximately 49,000 clones, approximately 87% of them appearing once. The germline gives CDR1 SGHDT, CDR2 YYEEEE. V gave up 3 bases and J gave up 0 bases, with 16 bases separating them. The CDR3 runs to 16 residues. The sequence came from a man aged 50-60 years with acute or convalescent COVID-19. V and J are TRBV5-6 and TRBJ2-7, with D possibly matching TRBD2 (7 bases). Material: peripheral blood. CDR3 bases: TGTGCCAGCAGCTCCACCCCGGGGGGACACTCCTACGAGCAGTACTTC. Its translation is CASSSTPGGHSYEQYF.